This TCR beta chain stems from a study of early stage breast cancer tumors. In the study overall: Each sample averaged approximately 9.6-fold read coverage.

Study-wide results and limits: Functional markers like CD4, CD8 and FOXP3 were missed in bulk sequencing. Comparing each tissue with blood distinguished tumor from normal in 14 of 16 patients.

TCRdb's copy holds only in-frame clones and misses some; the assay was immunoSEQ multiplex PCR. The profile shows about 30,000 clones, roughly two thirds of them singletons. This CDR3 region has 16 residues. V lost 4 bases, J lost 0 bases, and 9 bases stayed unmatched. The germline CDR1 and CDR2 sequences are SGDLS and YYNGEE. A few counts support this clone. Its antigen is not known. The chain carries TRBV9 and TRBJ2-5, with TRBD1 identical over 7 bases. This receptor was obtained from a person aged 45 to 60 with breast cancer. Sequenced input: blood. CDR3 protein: CASSHGTVQYQETQYF. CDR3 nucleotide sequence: TGTGCCAGCAGCCACGGGACAGTTCAGTACCAAGAGACCCAGTACTTC.